Described below is a single T cell receptor (beta chain) sequence and its context. Antigen specificity is unknown. Researchers ran the PCR with 60 Vbeta and 13 Jbeta primers. Using immunoSEQ multiplex PCR, the repertoire was profiled, and TCRdb retains in-frame clones only, with some absent. The table shows about 88,000 clones, with 70% to 90% occurring only once. The sample is drawn from a study of cytomegalovirus exposure and HLA in healthy donors. The study's findings and limits: Later work associated roughly 15,000 TCR beta sequences with HLA alleles at 0.05 false discovery rate. TCR beta sequences reportedly predicted the HLA-A and HLA-B alleles of most subjects accurately. The study labeled fewer than 200 TCR beta chains cytomegalovirus-associated.

The CDR3 consists of 16 residues. The V and J ends lost 3 bases and 0 bases, in that order; junction bases with no gene match: 4. The germline gives CDR1 SGHVS, CDR2 FQNEAQ. The specimen was PBMCs. The TCR originated in a man between 18 and 35 years old in good health and CMV-seronegative. V is TRBV7-8 and J is TRBJ1-2; TRBD1 matches at 10 bases. The CDR3 is CASSLDRGFSNYGYTF. The CDR3 DNA is TGTGCCAGCAGCTTGGACAGGGGGTTCTCTAACTATGGCTACACCTTC. Using reference TRBV7-8 and TRBJ1-2 for the parts outside the CDR3, the full variable domain is GAGVSQSPRYKVAKRGQDVALRCDPISGHVSLFWYQQALGQGPEFLTYFQNEAQLDKSGLPSDRFFAERPEGSVSTLKIQRTQQEDSAVYLCASSLDRGFSNYGYTFGSGTRLTVV.